The subject of this entry is one TCR beta chain. Profiling relied on immunoSEQ multiplex PCR, and the TCRdb table lists in-frame clones only, not all of them. Among some 70,000 clones, around 92% were seen once, and the ten largest hold approximately 3%. Germline CDR1 SQVTM, CDR2 ANQGSEA. V lost 7 bases, J lost 6 bases, and 9 bases stayed unmatched. CDR3 size: 14 residues. The data belong to a study of T cell changes during pregnancy in multiple sclerosis. The chain couples TRBV29-1 to TRBJ2-2; TRBD2 agrees at 9 bases. This receptor was identified in a female donor in good health, enrolled as a control in a pregnancy study. The sequencing used CD8+ T cells from peripheral blood mononuclear cells, collected in the third trimester of pregnancy. The CDR3 bases are TGCAGCGCTTCGGGACTAGCAGGGTCCGGGGAGCTGTTTTTT. Amino acid sequence: CSASGLAGSGELFF.